This TCR beta chain was profiled in a study of blood T cell repertoires in COVID-19 (TCRdb year 2020). Regarding the complete study: The collaborator samples originated in the United States, Italy and Spain and spanned the acute and convalescent phases of COVID-19. The prospective study material was composed of cDNA or gDNA derived from T cells, B-cell-depleted T cells, or PBMCs. Subjects who had been exposed to COVID-19, were actively infected with it, or had recovered from it provided the deeply sampled blood TCRbeta repertoires that made up the dataset. The repertoires were released in a freely available public database meant as a resource for research on the immune response to SARS-CoV-2. The samples were drawn from the first 160 participants of the ongoing ImmuneRACE study and from more than 1,000 subjects provided by 6 global collaborators. The sample metadata nearly always contained a de-identified subject ID, COVID-19 status, age in years and sex. Where available, HLA class I and class II types were taken from metadata supplied by the sample provider and were not determined by assay-based typing. The study at large found these results: The quantity of clinical and demographic metadata differed by source and by participant and was supplied without curation.

Each collaborating institution followed its own protocols to collect whole blood in K2EDTA tubes. For TCRbeta analysis, collaborator samples were shipped as frozen whole blood, as isolated PBMCs, or as DNA extracted from either sample type. The immunoSEQ Assay, a bias-controlled multiplex PCR, was used to amplify TCRbeta CDR3 regions from genomic DNA. The study's processing was this. The number of nucleated cells in each sample was estimated by amplification of reference gene primers within the assay. To quantify the absolute abundance of each unique TCRbeta CDR3 rearrangement, sequence reads were collapsed and filtered. For each sample, productive Simpson clonality was calculated as the square root of Simpson's diversity index across productive rearrangements. Sourced from immuneACCESS, this table was stored by TCRdb with only in-frame sequences that have V and J called. A share of the clones is absent; for the studies checked, an unresolved V gene accounts for under half, and the remainder has no known explanation. V and J calls and clone size are as listed in that table; D and trimming were resolved from the DNA. This sample is represented by approximately 22,000 clones; nearly 75% of them were singletons. The ten top clones hold about 20% of the sample.

The cysteine opens and the phenylalanine closes a CDR3 of 16 amino acids. Only CDR3 DNA is held: 48 bases, read in frame from base 1. For CDR1 and CDR2, the germline V gene lists SGDLS and YYNGEE. At the junction V is shortened by 3 bases and J by 7 bases; bases outside the gene matches: 10. Of note for this clone: Its antigen is unknown. No much larger clone exists at a distance of one base, and base qualities are not known.

The source of this sequence is a human donor in a cohort sampled during active or convalescent COVID-19. The sequenced sample consisted of peripheral blood. Recombination joined TRBV9 with TRBJ1-6; TRBD1 aligns with 7 central bases. The CDR3 reads as follows: CASSARPTGKNSPLHF. The DNA sequence is given as TGTGCCAGCAGCGCCCGGCCGACAGGGAAGAATTCACCCCTCCACTTT.